This T cell receptor beta chain was observed in a study of T cell responses to AZD1222 COVID-19 vaccine. This CDR3 region has 14 residues. The germline V gene has CDR1 SNHLY and CDR2 FYNNEI. Trimming removed 4 bases at V and 5 bases at J, with 15 bases between. Repertoires were generated with immunoSEQ multiplex PCR, while TCRdb's copy carries only in-frame clones and drops some. The sample lists over 150,000 clones, 87% occurring once. Here the sequenced sample was peripheral blood, taken 28 days after the second AZD1222 dose. This receptor was identified in an adult who received the AZD1222 COVID-19 vaccine. The chain uses TRBV2 and TRBJ2-7, with D possibly being TRBD1 (6 bases). The CDR3 coding sequence is TGTGCCAGCAGTGTGAACAGGGCTGGCCACGAGCAGTACTTC. Amino acids: CASSVNRAGHEQYF.